This TCR beta chain originates from a study of cytomegalovirus exposure and HLA in healthy donors. The study, taken as a whole, reports: Reported performance of the classifier showed diagnosis of cytomegalovirus status with high specificity and sensitivity. A missense DCLRE1C variant was associated with V- and J-gene trimming of TCR beta chains in a later analysis, and an independent cohort replicated the association. In presence/absence analyses, roughly uniform sequencing depth across donors was assumed.

The CDR3 has 12 amino acids. From germline, CDR1 is SGHTA and CDR2 FQGNSA. About this clone itself: The antigen is undetermined. One junction end disagrees with the germline gene, perhaps due to a read error.

It was with 60 Vbeta and 13 Jbeta primers that the PCR ran. The protocol was immunoSEQ multiplex PCR, while the TCRdb copy is restricted to in-frame clones and leaves out a portion. There are fewer than 95,000 clones in the sample, with roughly 5.2% held by the top ten. Sample: PBMCs. The rearrangement links TRBV7-2 to TRBJ2-3; 7 bases are a match to TRBD1. The sequence was collected from a woman between 40 and 50 years old in good health and CMV-seropositive. Written as DNA, the CDR3 is TGTGCCAGCAGCTTATCTTATCTGAGGGGGCGGTTT. Translation: CASSLSYLRGRF.